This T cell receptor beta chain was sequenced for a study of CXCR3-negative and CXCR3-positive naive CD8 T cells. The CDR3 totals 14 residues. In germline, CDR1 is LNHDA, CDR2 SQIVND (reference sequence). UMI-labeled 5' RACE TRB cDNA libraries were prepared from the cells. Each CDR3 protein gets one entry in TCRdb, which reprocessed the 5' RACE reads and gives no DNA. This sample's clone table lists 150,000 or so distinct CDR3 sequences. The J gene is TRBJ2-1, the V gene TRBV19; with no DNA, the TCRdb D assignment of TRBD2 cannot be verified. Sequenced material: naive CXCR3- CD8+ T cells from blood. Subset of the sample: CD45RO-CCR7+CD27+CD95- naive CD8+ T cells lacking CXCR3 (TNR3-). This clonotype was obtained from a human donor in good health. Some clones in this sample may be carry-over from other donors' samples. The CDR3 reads CASSTRGGIFEQFF.